This entry features one T cell receptor beta chain sequence. Looked up from germline, CDR1 is SGHTA and CDR2 is FQGNSA. The CDR3 consists of 17 residues. V lost 3 bases and J lost 0; bases outside the gene matches: 10. PCR primers comprised 60 Vbeta and 13 Jbeta primers. Clones were sequenced by immunoSEQ multiplex PCR, and TCRdb holds only the in-frame ones, with some missing. The sample shows 100,000 to 150,000 clones, about 78% of them seen only once. The entry originates in a study of cytomegalovirus exposure and HLA in healthy donors. Sequencing was done on a sample of PBMCs. This receptor was obtained from a man aged 25 to 40 in good health and CMV-seronegative. The V call is TRBV7-2, the J call TRBJ1-2, with 7 bases aligning to TRBD1. CDR3 protein: CASSFSSGTDTNYGYTF. In DNA, the CDR3 is TGTGCCAGCAGCTTCAGCTCCGGGACAGACACTAACTATGGCTACACCTTC.